Described below is a single T cell receptor (beta chain) sequence and its context. Its antigen is not identified. Trimming removed 6 bases from V and 8 bases from J, with 13 bases in between. The CDR3 totals 13 residues. Germline V CDR1 and CDR2: MNHEY, SVGAGI. This record comes from a study of cytomegalovirus exposure and HLA in healthy donors. Overall study context: In a later analysis, the roughly 120 validation repertoires were reported to have used the same platform as the roughly 730 first-cohort repertoires. General study points: The study recorded more than 150 TCR beta chains that were cytomegalovirus-associated.

The assay was immunoSEQ multiplex PCR, and TCRdb's table has in-frame clones only and misses some. The table records about 160,000 clones, about 88% of them present only once. V usage is TRBV6-5 and J usage is TRBJ1-4; D perhaps matches TRBD1 (6 bases). Sample: PBMCs. The TCR was taken from a man between 18 and 29 years old in good health and CMV-seronegative. The CDR3 loop is CASRDPGHEKLFF. Here the CDR3 DNA reads TGTGCCAGCAGGGATCCGGGACACGAAAAACTGTTTTTT.